Listed below are T cell receptor beta chains from one sample, sequenced in a study of T cell responses to AZD1222 COVID-19 vaccine. The table came from immunoSEQ multiplex PCR; TCRdb's copy has only in-frame clones and leaves some out. Among about 92,000 clones listed, 85% to 90% were seen once. The sample here was peripheral blood, taken on day 0 of AZD1222 vaccination. Every receptor here comes from an adult in good health. Both conserved end residues are part of each CDR3. The D gene is left open where the match is weak.

V gene,D gene,J gene,CDR3 DNA,CDR3 protein
TRBV3-1/TRBV3-2,NA,TRBJ1-1,TGTGCCAGCAGCCCCCCTCGGTGGACTGAAGCTTTCTTT,CASSPPRWTEAFF
TRBV27,NA,TRBJ2-2,TGTGCCAGCAGCCACAACAGGGTTGGCGGGGAGCTGTTTTTT,CASSHNRVGGELFF
TRBV18,NA,TRBJ2-2,TGTGCCAGCTCACCAAAGCTACCGAACACCGGGGAGCTGTTTTTT,CASSPKLPNTGELFF
TRBV28,NA,TRBJ1-3,TGTGCCAGCAGTCTGCAGGGAGGAAACACCATATATTTT,CASSLQGGNTIYF
TRBV28,NA,TRBJ2-7,TGTGCCAGCAGTTTAGGAAGTTCCTACGAGCAGTACTTC,CASSLGSSYEQYF
TRBV5-1,NA,TRBJ1-6,TGCGCCAGCAGCTTCGGGGGAGAGAATTCACCCCTCCACTTT,CASSFGGENSPLHF
TRBV2,NA,TRBJ2-7,TGTGCCAGCAGTGTGGACGGGGGCTCCTACGAGCAGTACTTC,CASSVDGGSYEQYF
TRBV27,NA,TRBJ1-1,TGTGCCAGCGGGAGCCTCGGGGTGGGTAACACTGAAGCTTTCTTT,CASGSLGVGNTEAFF
TRBV12-3/TRBV12-4,NA,TRBJ2-7,TGTGCCAGCAGTAGCCCCTCCCGCGAGCAGTACTTC,CASSSPSREQYF
TRBV30,NA,TRBJ1-1,TGTGCCTGGAGTGGAGTCGCCGCTGAAGCTTTCTTT,CAWSGVAAEAFF
TRBV7-2,NA,TRBJ2-5,TGTGCCAGCAGCGCAAGAGGGGGAGAGACCCAGTACTTC,CASSARGGETQYF